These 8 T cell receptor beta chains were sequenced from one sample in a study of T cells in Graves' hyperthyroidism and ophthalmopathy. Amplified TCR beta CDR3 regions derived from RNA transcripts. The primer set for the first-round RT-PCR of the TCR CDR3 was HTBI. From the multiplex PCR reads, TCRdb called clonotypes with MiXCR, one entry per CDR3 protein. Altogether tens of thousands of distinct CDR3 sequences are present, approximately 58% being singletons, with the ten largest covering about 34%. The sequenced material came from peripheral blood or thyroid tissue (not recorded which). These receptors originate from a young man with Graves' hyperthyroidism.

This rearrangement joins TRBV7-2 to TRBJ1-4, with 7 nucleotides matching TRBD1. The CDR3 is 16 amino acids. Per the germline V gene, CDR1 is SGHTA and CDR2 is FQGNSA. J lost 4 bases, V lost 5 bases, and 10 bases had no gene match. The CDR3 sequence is CASSAHRDRLNEKLFF. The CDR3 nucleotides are TGTGCCAGCAGCGCCCACCGGGACAGACTTAATGAAAAACTGTTTTTT.

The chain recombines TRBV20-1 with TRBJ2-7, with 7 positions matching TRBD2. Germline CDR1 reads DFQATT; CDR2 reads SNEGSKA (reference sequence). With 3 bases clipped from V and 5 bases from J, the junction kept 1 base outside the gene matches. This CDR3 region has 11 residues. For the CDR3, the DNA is TGCAGTGCTAGTGGGAGGGACGAGCAGTACTTC. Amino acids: CSASGRDEQYF.

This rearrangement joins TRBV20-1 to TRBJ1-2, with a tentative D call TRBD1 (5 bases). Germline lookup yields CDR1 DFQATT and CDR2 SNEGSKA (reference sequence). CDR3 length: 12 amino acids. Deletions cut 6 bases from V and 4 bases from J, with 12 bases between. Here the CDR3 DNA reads TGCAGTGCAACCGGGACGAGCTATGGCTACACCTTC. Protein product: CSATGTSYGYTF.

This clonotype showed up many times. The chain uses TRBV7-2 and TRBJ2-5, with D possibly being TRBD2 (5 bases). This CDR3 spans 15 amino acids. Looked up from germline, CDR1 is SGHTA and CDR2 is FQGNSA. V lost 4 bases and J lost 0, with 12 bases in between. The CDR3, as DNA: TGTGCCAGCAGCTCCATGGGCGGGTACCAAGAGACCCAGTACTTC. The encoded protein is CASSSMGGYQETQYF.

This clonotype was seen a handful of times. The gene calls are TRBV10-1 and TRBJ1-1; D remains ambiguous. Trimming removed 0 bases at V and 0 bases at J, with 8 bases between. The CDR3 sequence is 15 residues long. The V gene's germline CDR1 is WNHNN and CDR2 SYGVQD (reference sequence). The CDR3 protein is CASSESEGVNTEAFF. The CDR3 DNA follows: TGCGCCAGCAGTGAGTCGGAAGGCGTGAACACTGAAGCTTTCTTT.

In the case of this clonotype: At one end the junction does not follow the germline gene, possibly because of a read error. The CDR3 spells CAISVGFYGYTF. CDR3 nucleotides: TGTGCCATCAGTGTAGGGTTCTATGGCTACACCTTC. The rearrangement uses TRBV25-1 and TRBJ1-2; D unresolved. Germline loops: CDR1 MGHDK, CDR2 SYGVNS. The CDR3 runs 12 residues.

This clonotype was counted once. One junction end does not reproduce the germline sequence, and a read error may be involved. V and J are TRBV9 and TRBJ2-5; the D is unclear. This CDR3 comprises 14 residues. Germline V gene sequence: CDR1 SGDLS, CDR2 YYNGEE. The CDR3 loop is CVSSVENIQEIQYF. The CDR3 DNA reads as TGTGTCAGCAGCGTAGAGAATATCCAAGAAATCCAGTACTTC.

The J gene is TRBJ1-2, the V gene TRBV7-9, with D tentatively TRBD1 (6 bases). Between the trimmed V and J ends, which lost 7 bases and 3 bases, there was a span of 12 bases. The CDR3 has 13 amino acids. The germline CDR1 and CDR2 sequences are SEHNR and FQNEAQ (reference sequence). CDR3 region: CASITGFDYGYTF. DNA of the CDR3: TGTGCCAGCATCACAGGGTTTGACTATGGCTACACCTTC. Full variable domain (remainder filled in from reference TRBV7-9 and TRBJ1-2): DTGVSQNPRHKITKRGQNVTFRCDPISEHNRLYWYRQTLGQGPEFLTYFQNEAQLEKSRLLSDRFSAERPKGSFSTLEIQRTEQGDSAMYLCASITGFDYGYTFGSGTRLTVV.